The 25 T cell receptor beta chains in this list originate from one sample, sequenced in a study of T cells in localized non-small cell lung cancer. Some clones are missing from TCRdb's copy, which holds only in-frame ones; the method was immunoSEQ multiplex PCR. In the table there are about 41,000 clones, 86% of which are singletons. Sequencing used peripheral blood, obtained before any cancer treatment. These receptors were taken from a woman aged 18 to 50 with stage III lung adenocarcinoma.

The V call is TRBV28, the J call TRBJ1-1; TRBD1 agrees at 8 bases. Germline V gene lookup returns CDR1 MDHEN and CDR2 SYDVKM. This CDR3 comprises 13 residues. V dropped 6 bases and J dropped 2; count of bases not matched to a gene: 2. Here the CDR3 DNA reads TGTGCCAGCAGCGCAGGGGGCAACACTGAAGCTTTCTTT. Its protein product is CASSAGGNTEAFF.

The chain uses TRBV29-1 and TRBJ1-3; D ambiguous. Germline V CDR1 and CDR2: SQVTM, ANQGSEA. The CDR3 has 14 residues. Between the trimmed V and J ends, which lost 3 bases and 0 bases, there was a span of 9 bases. This CDR3 is CSVDQWRSGNTIYF. The CDR3, as DNA: TGCAGCGTTGACCAATGGCGCTCTGGAAACACCATATATTTT. Drawing the rest from reference TRBV29-1 and TRBJ1-3, the complete variable domain is SAVISQKPSRDICQRGTSLTIQCQVDSQVTMMFWYRQQPGQSLTLIATANQGSEATYESGFVIDKFPISRPNLTFSTLTVSNMSPEDSSIYLCSVDQWRSGNTIYFGEGSWLTVV.

This chain joins TRBV19 and TRBJ2-2, with 8 bases lining up with TRBD2. V shed 4 bases and J 6 bases; nucleotides not matched to a gene: 13. CDR3 length: 17 amino acids. Germline CDR1 is LNHDA and CDR2 is SQIVND (reference sequence). The CDR3 spells CASSRGLGDSLAGELFF. CDR3 sequence (DNA): TGTGCCAGTAGTAGGGGACTAGGAGATTCCCTGGCCGGGGAGCTGTTTTTT. Full variable domain (remainder filled in from reference TRBV19 and TRBJ2-2): DGGITQSPKYLFRKEGQNVTLSCEQNLNHDAMYWYRQDPGQGLRLIYYSQIVNDFQKGDIAEGYSVSREKKESFPLTVTSAQKNPTAFYLCASSRGLGDSLAGELFFGEGSRLTVL.

The chain uses TRBV12-5 and TRBJ2-3; D remains unclear. CDR1 is LGHNT and CDR2 is FRNRAP in the germline V gene. The V and J ends lost 6 bases and 0 bases respectively, with 10 bases between them. The CDR3 consists of 14 residues. The CDR3 here is CASGRGTSTDTQYF. The CDR3 nucleotides read TGTGCTAGTGGGCGCGGTACTAGCACAGATACGCAGTATTTT. Full variable domain (rest looked up from reference TRBV12-5 and TRBJ2-3): DARVTQTPRHKVTEMGQEVTMRCQPILGHNTVFWYRQTMMQGLELLAYFRNRAPLDDSGMPKDRFSAEMPDATLATLKIQPSEPRDSAVYFCASGRGTSTDTQYFGPGTRLTVL.

The V call is TRBV6-6, the J call TRBJ2-1; D is unclear. CDR1 MNHNY and CDR2 SVGAGI come from the germline V gene (reference sequence). The CDR3 totals 13 residues. Deletions cut 7 bases from V and 5 bases from J, with 12 bases between. The CDR3 protein is CASKAEKNNEQFF. The CDR3 nucleotides are TGTGCCAGCAAGGCAGAAAAAAACAATGAGCAGTTCTTC.

V usage is TRBV11-2 and J usage is TRBJ1-1; D is ambiguous. Trimming shortened V by 6 bases and J by 1 base, and 12 bases separated the two germline ends. From germline, CDR1 is SGHAT and CDR2 FQNNGV. The CDR3 consists of 14 residues. The CDR3: CASSYQRGNTEAFF. DNA for the CDR3: TGTGCCAGCAGTTACCAACGGGGGAACACTGAAGCTTTCTTT.

The chain is built from TRBV19 and TRBJ1-1; D ambiguous. Trimming left V 6 bases short and J 3 bases short, with 11 bases between. Germline V gives CDR1 LNHDA, CDR2 SQIVND (reference sequence). The CDR3 loop spans 13 amino acids. The CDR3 is CASRRKKDTEAFF. CDR3 sequence (DNA): TGTGCCAGTAGGAGGAAGAAGGACACTGAAGCTTTCTTT.

V is TRBV2 and J is TRBJ2-2, with TRBD2 as a possible D gene (6 bases). This CDR3 contains 15 residues. Germline loops: CDR1 SNHLY, CDR2 FYNNEI. Trimming left V 9 bases short and J 5 bases short, with 19 bases between. The CDR3 region has the DNA TGTGCCAGAGAGGCGGGACCAGTCAATACCGGGGAGCTGTTTTTT. It yields the protein CAREAGPVNTGELFF.

The genes are TRBV30 and TRBJ1-5; 8 bases match TRBD1. The CDR3 sequence is 16 residues long. V was clipped by 1 base and J by 6 bases; unmatched bases: 11. In germline, CDR1 is GTSNPN, CDR2 SVGIG (reference sequence). The CDR3 coding sequence is TGTGCCTGGAGTGGTGGAGGGACAGGCCTCGGTCAGCCCCAGCATTTT. Translated: CAWSGGGTGLGQPQHF. Full variable domain (rest looked up from reference TRBV30 and TRBJ1-5): SQTIHQWPATLVQPVGSPLSLECTVEGTSNPNLYWYRQAAGRGLQLLFYSVGIGQISSEVPQNLSASRPQDRQFILSSKKLLLSDSGFYLCAWSGGGTGLGQPQHFGDGTRLSIL.

The chain couples TRBV6-5 to TRBJ2-1; 11 bases fit TRBD2. The CDR3 covers 15 residues. The V and J ends lost 6 bases and 8 bases, in that order; junction bases with no gene match: 9. Germline V CDR1 and CDR2: MNHEY, SVGAGI. CDR3 nucleotides: TGTGCCAGCAGCCCCGGGACTAGCGGTAGCCATGAGCAGTTCTTC. Amino acid sequence: CASSPGTSGSHEQFF.

V and J are TRBV5-1 and TRBJ1-6; 7 nucleotides agree with TRBD1. V was clipped by 1 base and J by 8 bases; unmatched bases: 9. The CDR3 contains 16 residues. Germline CDR1 reads SGHRS; CDR2 reads YFSETQ. This chain's CDR3 is CASSLSSAGGDSPLHF. CDR3 in DNA: TGCGCCAGCAGCTTGTCGTCGGCAGGGGGGGATTCACCCCTCCACTTT.

The chain joins TRBV9 to TRBJ2-1, with 9 bases identical to TRBD2. With 0 bases clipped from V and 3 bases from J, the junction kept 4 bases outside the gene matches. Germline-derived CDR1 and CDR2 are SGDLS and YYNGEE. There are 16 residues in the CDR3. The CDR3 protein is CASSVVRTSDYNEQFF. Here the CDR3 DNA reads TGTGCCAGCAGCGTAGTTAGGACTAGCGACTACAATGAGCAGTTCTTC. Based on the CDR3 plus reference TRBV9 and TRBJ2-1, the full variable domain is DSGVTQTPKHLITATGQRVTLRCSPRSGDLSVYWYQQSLDQGLQFLIQYYNGEERAKGNILERFSAQQFPDLHSELNLSSLELGDSALYFCASSVVRTSDYNEQFFGPGTRLTVL.

The gene calls are TRBV2 and TRBJ1-1, with a weak D call TRBD1 (5 bases). This CDR3 spans 17 amino acids. The V end lost 4 bases, the J end lost 1 base, and 19 bases lay between the germline ends. Germline V gives CDR1 SNHLY, CDR2 FYNNEI. The CDR3 here is CASSGPGLTLQNTEAFF. CDR3 bases: TGTGCCAGCAGTGGGCCGGGACTAACATTGCAGAACACTGAAGCTTTCTTT.

V gene TRBV27 combines with J gene TRBJ2-1; possible D gene TRBD1, 6 bases. With 3 bases removed from V and 10 bases from J, the gap between germline ends came to 19 bases. The germline CDR1 and CDR2 sequences are MNHEY and SMNVEV (reference sequence). This CDR3 comprises 15 residues. The CDR3 nucleotides read TGTGCCAGCAGTTTTGTTCGGGACACGAAAAAAGAGCAGTTCTTC. This codes for CASSFVRDTKKEQFF.

The chain uses TRBV6-4 and TRBJ2-3; 8 positions match TRBD2. The V segment lost 5 bases and the J segment 0 bases; nucleotides outside the gene matches: 4. The germline gives CDR1 MRHNA, CDR2 SNTAGT. This CDR3 is built from 15 residues. The CDR3 region is CASSPSGLSTDTQYF. DNA for the CDR3: TGTGCCAGCAGTCCTAGCGGGCTCAGCACAGATACGCAGTATTTT.

The rearrangement uses TRBV6-6 and TRBJ2-3, with 9 bases aligning to TRBD2. Per germline, CDR1 MNHNY and CDR2 SVGAGI (reference sequence). The ends lost 3 bases at V and 6 bases at J; junction bases unmatched: 10. The CDR3 is 16 residues long. CDR3 region: CASSYPPQRGVDTQYF. CDR3 bases: TGTGCCAGCAGTTATCCCCCCCAGCGGGGGGTTGATACGCAGTATTTT.

The chain is built from TRBV7-9 and TRBJ2-2, with D possibly being TRBD2 (5 bases). This CDR3 spans 14 amino acids. CDR1 and CDR2 (germline): SEHNR, FQNEAQ (reference sequence). With 5 bases removed from V and 5 bases from J, the gap between germline ends came to 12 bases. CDR3 nucleotide sequence: TGTGCCAGCAGCCCCGGAGGAGGTACCGGGGAGCTGTTTTTT. Its translation: CASSPGGGTGELFF.

The rearrangement links TRBV5-1 to TRBJ1-1; TRBD1 is a possible D gene (6 bases). Germline CDR1 is SGHRS and CDR2 is YFSETQ. V lost 0 bases to trimming and J lost 0 bases, with 6 bases between them. There are 14 residues in the CDR3. In DNA, the CDR3 is TGCGCCAGCAGCTTGGGGACAGTGAACACTGAAGCTTTCTTT. It encodes CASSLGTVNTEAFF.

This chain uses TRBV11-1 with TRBJ2-3, with D possibly matching TRBD2 (6 bases). The CDR3 runs 14 residues. Trimming removed 1 base from V and 6 bases from J, with 11 bases in between. Germline V lookup: CDR1 SGHAT, CDR2 FQDESV (reference sequence). CDR3 DNA sequence: TGTGCCAGCAGCTTAGACGCAGGGAGGGATACGCAGTATTTT. It translates to CASSLDAGRDTQYF. Together with reference TRBV11-1 and TRBJ2-3, the CDR3 gives the full variable domain: EAEVAQSPRYKITEKSQAVAFWCDPISGHATLYWYRQILGQGPELLVQFQDESVVDDSQLPKDRFSAERLKGVDSTLKIQPAELGDSAMYLCASSLDAGRDTQYFGPGTRLTVL.

This clone was picked up a small number of times. The V and J genes are TRBV4-1 and TRBJ2-1, with 11 nucleotides matching TRBD2. CDR1 MGHRA and CDR2 YSYEKL come from the germline V gene. Losses at the gene ends were 1 base for V and 6 bases for J; bases not matched to a gene: 2. This CDR3 has 15 residues. CDR3 bases: TGCGCCAGCAGCCAAGGTAGCGGGGGGGGCAATGAGCAGTTCTTC. This codes for CASSQGSGGGNEQFF.

V usage is TRBV4-1 and J usage is TRBJ2-2, with D perhaps TRBD2 (6 bases). Trimming shortened V by 0 bases and J by 1 base, and 9 bases separated the two germline ends. This CDR3 is built from 16 residues. The germline V gene has CDR1 MGHRA and CDR2 YSYEKL. The CDR3 sequence: CASSQELARNTGELFF. The CDR3 DNA reads as TGCGCCAGCAGCCAAGAACTAGCCAGGAACACCGGGGAGCTGTTTTTT.

The V and J genes are TRBV5-1 and TRBJ2-6; no firm D call. V dropped 7 bases and J dropped 0 bases, with 8 bases sitting between them. This CDR3 contains 14 residues. Germline-derived CDR1 and CDR2 are SGHRS and YFSETQ. The CDR3 nucleotides are TGCGCCAGCCGCCCTGCCTCTGGGGCCAACGTCCTGACTTTC. This encodes CASRPASGANVLTF.

The V and J genes are TRBV19 and TRBJ1-1; D unclear. The CDR3 is 14 amino acids. Germline assignment: CDR1 LNHDA and CDR2 SQIVND (reference sequence). Trimming pared 8 bases from V and 1 base from J, leaving 14 bases between. CDR3 sequence: CASAYGSRNTEAFF. As DNA, the CDR3 is TGTGCCAGTGCATATGGGAGCAGGAACACTGAAGCTTTCTTT. Looking up the rest from reference TRBV19 and TRBJ1-1 gives the full variable domain: DGGITQSPKYLFRKEGQNVTLSCEQNLNHDAMYWYRQDPGQGLRLIYYSQIVNDFQKGDIAEGYSVSREKKESFPLTVTSAQKNPTAFYLCASAYGSRNTEAFFGQGTRLTVV.

The V call is TRBV6-1, the J call TRBJ2-7; 7 bases map to TRBD1. The CDR3 covers 15 residues. From germline, CDR1 is MNHNS and CDR2 SASEGT. Trimming cost V 4 bases and J 2 bases; bases outside gene matches: 8. The CDR3 reads CASSGTGAPPYEQYF. Here the CDR3 DNA reads TGTGCCAGCAGTGGTACAGGGGCTCCACCCTACGAGCAGTACTTC.

This sequence joins TRBV2 and TRBJ1-1; D is perhaps TRBD1 (5 bases). Looked up from germline, CDR1 is SNHLY and CDR2 is FYNNEI. V was shortened by 4 bases and J by 4 bases, with 10 bases between the two germline ends. CDR3 size: 13 residues. CDR3 residues: CASSGGGVTEAFF. The CDR3 DNA is TGTGCCAGCAGTGGGGGGGGAGTCACTGAAGCTTTCTTT.